A selection of T cell receptor beta chains follows, all from one sample in a study of cytomegalovirus exposure and HLA in healthy donors. Profiling relied on immunoSEQ multiplex PCR, and the TCRdb table lists in-frame clones only, not all of them. The sample includes over 200,000 clones, around 80% of them seen just once. Sample: PBMCs. The receptors shown here come from a woman aged 35 to 49 in good health and CMV-seronegative. Each CDR3 is given with its conserved first and last residue. A D gene is named only where the DNA matches it firmly. Size is stated for part of the rows, as once, few or many counts, or as a class when the clone is expanded.

length: 16
V: TRBV13
size: NA
D: TRBD2
J: TRBJ2-7
CDR3: CASSLRRLADSYEQYF
DNA: TGTGCCAGCAGCTTACGCCGACTAGCGGACTCCTACGAGCAGTACTTC

length: 15
V: TRBV19
size: NA
D: NA
J: TRBJ1-5
CDR3: CASSNGLQPDQPQHF
DNA: TGTGCCAGTAGTAATGGACTCCAGCCAGATCAGCCCCAGCATTTT

length: 14
V: TRBV7-9
size: NA
D: TRBD1
J: TRBJ2-1
CDR3: CASSVGTGGAEQFF
DNA: TGTGCCAGCAGCGTAGGGACAGGGGGCGCTGAGCAGTTCTTC

length: 14
V: TRBV5-6
size: NA
D: NA
J: TRBJ1-1
CDR3: CASSFDRTGREAFF
DNA: TGTGCCAGCAGTTTCGACAGGACCGGTCGGGAAGCTTTCTTT

length: 11
V: TRBV30
size: NA
D: NA
J: TRBJ1-2
CDR3: CAWNGNYGYTF
DNA: TGTGCCTGGAACGGGAACTATGGCTACACCTTC

length: 15
V: TRBV5-1
size: few
D: NA
J: TRBJ1-1
CDR3: CASSPGGGVFPEAFF
DNA: TGCGCCAGCAGCCCTGGGGGGGGAGTCTTCCCTGAAGCTTTCTTT

length: 15
V: TRBV7-7
size: NA
D: TRBD1
J: TRBJ1-2
CDR3: CASSRQQGENYGYTF
DNA: TGTGCTAGCAGCCGTCAACAGGGGGAGAACTATGGCTACACCTTC

length: 12
V: TRBV29-1
size: NA
D: NA
J: TRBJ1-1
CDR3: CSGWTAHTEAFF
DNA: TGCAGCGGTTGGACAGCGCACACTGAAGCTTTCTTT

length: 15
V: TRBV5-4
size: NA
D: TRBD2
J: TRBJ2-3
CDR3: CASIASGGAGDTQYF
DNA: TGTGCCAGCATTGCTAGCGGGGGGGCGGGAGATACGCAGTATTTT

length: 16
V: TRBV27
size: NA
D: TRBD2
J: TRBJ2-1
CDR3: CASSLQGAGGHYEQFF
DNA: TGTGCCAGCAGTCTCCAGGGAGCGGGGGGGCATTATGAGCAGTTCTTC

length: 19
V: TRBV4-3
size: NA
D: NA
J: TRBJ2-5
CDR3: CASSRAGFGPDSLVKTQYF
DNA: TGCGCCAGCAGTCGCGCGGGGTTCGGTCCAGATTCTCTGGTGAAGACCCAGTACTTC

length: 13
V: TRBV2
size: NA
D: NA
J: TRBJ1-1
CDR3: CASSERGPTEAFF
DNA: TGTGCCAGCAGTGAGCGGGGACCGACTGAAGCTTTCTTT

length: 14
V: TRBV25-1
size: few
D: NA
J: TRBJ1-2
CDR3: CASSDGFGGHGYTF
DNA: TGTGCCAGCAGTGACGGATTCGGAGGGCATGGCTACACCTTC

length: 13
V: TRBV7-9
size: NA
D: NA
J: TRBJ2-7
CDR3: CASSLVTAGEQYF
DNA: TGTGCCAGCAGCTTAGTCACGGCGGGCGAGCAGTACTTC

length: 16
V: TRBV2
size: NA
D: NA
J: TRBJ1-5
CDR3: CASSGKGWQGHQPQHF
DNA: TGTGCCAGCAGTGGAAAGGGATGGCAGGGACACCAGCCCCAGCATTTT

length: 15
V: TRBV28
size: NA
D: NA
J: TRBJ1-5
CDR3: CASSIRGEGNQPQHF
DNA: TGTGCCAGCAGTATAAGGGGCGAGGGCAATCAGCCCCAGCATTTT

length: 11
V: TRBV20-1
size: NA
D: TRBD1
J: TRBJ2-7
CDR3: CSAVTGVEQYF
DNA: TGCAGTGCTGTAACAGGGGTCGAGCAGTACTTC

length: 13
V: TRBV19
size: few
D: NA
J: TRBJ1-3
CDR3: CASSTTDGNTIYF
DNA: TGTGCCAGTAGTACTACTGATGGAAACACCATATATTTT

length: 15
V: TRBV5-1
size: NA
D: NA
J: TRBJ2-3
CDR3: CASSSAGALSDTQYF
DNA: TGCGCCAGCAGCTCCGCGGGGGCCCTCTCAGATACGCAGTATTTT